This T cell receptor (beta chain) was recorded in a study of blood T cell repertoires in COVID-19. Turning to the study itself: Sources were T cells, B-cell-depleted T cells, or PBMCs; the material itself was cDNA or gDNA.

V lost 3 bases to trimming and J lost 4 bases; unmatched junction nucleotides: 1. Per germline, CDR1 DFQATT and CDR2 SNEGSKA (reference sequence). The CDR3 is 12 residues long. Produced via immunoSEQ multiplex PCR; TCRdb's table is partial and in-frame only. The table has 110,000 or so clones, 70% to 90% seen once. This receptor was obtained from a man between 40 and 49 years old with acute or convalescent COVID-19. Specimen: peripheral blood. J is TRBJ1-2 and V is TRBV20-1, with 8 bases identical to TRBD1. CDR3 in DNA: TGCAGTGCTAGTACAGGGGGCTATGGCTACACCTTC. Translated: CSASTGGYGYTF.